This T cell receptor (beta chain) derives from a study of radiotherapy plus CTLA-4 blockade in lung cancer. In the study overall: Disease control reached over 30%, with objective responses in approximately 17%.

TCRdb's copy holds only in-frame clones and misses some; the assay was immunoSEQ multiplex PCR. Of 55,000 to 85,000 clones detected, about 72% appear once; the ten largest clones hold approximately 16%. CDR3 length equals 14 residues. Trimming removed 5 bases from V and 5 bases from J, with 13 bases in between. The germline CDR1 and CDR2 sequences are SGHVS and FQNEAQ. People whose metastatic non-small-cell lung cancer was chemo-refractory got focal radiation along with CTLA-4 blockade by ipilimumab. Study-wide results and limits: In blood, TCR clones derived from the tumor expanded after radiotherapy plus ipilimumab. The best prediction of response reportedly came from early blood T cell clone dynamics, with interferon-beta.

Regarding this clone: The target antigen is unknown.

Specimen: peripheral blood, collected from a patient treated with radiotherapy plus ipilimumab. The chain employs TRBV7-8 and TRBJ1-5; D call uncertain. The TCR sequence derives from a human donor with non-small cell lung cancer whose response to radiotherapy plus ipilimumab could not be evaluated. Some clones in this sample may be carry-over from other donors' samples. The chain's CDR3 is CASSTDTTYQPQHF. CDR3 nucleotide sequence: TGTGCCAGCAGCACCGACACCACGTATCAGCCCCAGCATTTT. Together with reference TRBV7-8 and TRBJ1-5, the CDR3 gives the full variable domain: GAGVSQSPRYKVAKRGQDVALRCDPISGHVSLFWYQQALGQGPEFLTYFQNEAQLDKSGLPSDRFFAERPEGSVSTLKIQRTQQEDSAVYLCASSTDTTYQPQHFGDGTRLSIL.